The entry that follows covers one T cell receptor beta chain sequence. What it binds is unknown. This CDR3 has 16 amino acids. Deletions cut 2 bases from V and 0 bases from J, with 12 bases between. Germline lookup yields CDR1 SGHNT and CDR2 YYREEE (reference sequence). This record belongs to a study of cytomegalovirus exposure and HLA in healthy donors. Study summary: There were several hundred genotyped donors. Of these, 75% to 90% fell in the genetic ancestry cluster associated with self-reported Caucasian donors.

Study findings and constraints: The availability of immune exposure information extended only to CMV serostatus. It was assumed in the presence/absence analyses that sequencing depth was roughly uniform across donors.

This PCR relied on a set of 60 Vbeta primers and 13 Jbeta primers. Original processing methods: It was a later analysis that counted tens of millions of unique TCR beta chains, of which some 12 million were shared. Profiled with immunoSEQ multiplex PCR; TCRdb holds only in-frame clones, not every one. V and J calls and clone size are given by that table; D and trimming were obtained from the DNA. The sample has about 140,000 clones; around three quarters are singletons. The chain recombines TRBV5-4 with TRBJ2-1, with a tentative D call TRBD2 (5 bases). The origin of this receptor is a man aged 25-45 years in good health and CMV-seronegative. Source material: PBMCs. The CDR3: CASSLSNAGSYNEQFF. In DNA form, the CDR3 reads TGTGCCAGCAGCTTATCTAATGCGGGCTCCTACAATGAGCAGTTCTTC. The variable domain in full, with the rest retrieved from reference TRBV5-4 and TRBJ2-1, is ETGVTQSPTHLIKTRGQQVTLRCSSQSGHNTVSWYQQALGQGPQFIFQYYREEENGRGNFPPRFSGLQFPNYSSELNVNALELDDSALYLCASSLSNAGSYNEQFFGPGTRLTVL.